This T cell receptor (beta chain) was observed in a study of post-analysis software for immune sequencing data. Whole-study findings and limits: Four to six TRBV segments were significantly more frequent in patients than in controls. TRBV5-6, TRBV5-1 and TRBV20-1 were among these segments.

As for this clonotype: The target antigen is unknown.

Each TCR beta cDNA library carried unique molecular identifiers. TCRdb called the PCR reads again in MiXCR, with one record for every CDR3 protein. The sample has hundreds of thousands of distinct CDR3 sequences, 25% to 30% seen once. Germline values: CDR1 DFQATT, CDR2 SNEGSKA (reference sequence). The CDR3 has 13 amino acids. Trimming pared 4 bases from V and 5 bases from J, leaving 15 bases between. J is TRBJ2-7 and V is TRBV20-1; the D is unclear. The TCR comes from a girl aged 5-17 years with multiple sclerosis. The sequenced sample consisted of blood. Here the CDR3 reads CSATRPGQDEQYF. The DNA of the CDR3 is TGCAGTGCTACCAGACCTGGTCAGGACGAGCAGTACTTC.